This entry lists 17 T cell receptor beta chains sequenced from one sample in a study of cytomegalovirus exposure and HLA in healthy donors. Primers included in the PCR were 60 Vbeta and 13 Jbeta primers. This table comes from immunoSEQ multiplex PCR, and its TCRdb copy is limited to in-frame clones, with some not included. The profile covers nearly 110,000 clones, with about 70% appearing a single time and less than 3.5% taken by the ten largest. Sequencing used PBMCs. Receptor source: a female donor in good health and CMV-seronegative.

This rearrangement joins TRBV5-4 to TRBJ2-7, with 8 nucleotides matching TRBD1. V lost 0 bases and J lost 6; bases outside the gene matches: 5. From germline, CDR1 is SGHNT and CDR2 YYREEE (reference sequence). This CDR3 has 14 residues. The CDR3 DNA reads as TGTGCCAGCAGCTTGGACAGGGGGTCGGCCGAGCAGTACTTC. It specifies CASSLDRGSAEQYF.

V usage is TRBV19 and J usage is TRBJ2-3; D is uncertain. V was trimmed by 7 bases and J by 0 bases, leaving 11 bases between them. The CDR3 length is 14 residues. CDR1 and CDR2 from the germline V gene are LNHDA and SQIVND (reference sequence). CDR3 nucleotides: TGTGCCAGTAACCTAGGCACTAGCACAGATACGCAGTATTTT. Translated: CASNLGTSTDTQYF. The full variable domain, completed using reference TRBV19 and TRBJ2-3, is DGGITQSPKYLFRKEGQNVTLSCEQNLNHDAMYWYRQDPGQGLRLIYYSQIVNDFQKGDIAEGYSVSREKKESFPLTVTSAQKNPTAFYLCASNLGTSTDTQYFGPGTRLTVL.

The chain joins TRBV9 to TRBJ2-3, with TRBD2 matching over 14 bases. This CDR3 has 18 residues. Germline lookup yields CDR1 SGDLS and CDR2 YYNGEE. Trimming took 4 bases from V and 3 from J; bases not matched to a gene: 10. The DNA of the CDR3 is TGTGCCAGCAGCTTAGGGACTAGCGGGAGTACGAGGACAGATACGCAGTATTTT. Encoded protein: CASSLGTSGSTRTDTQYF. The entire variable domain, with the rest obtained from reference TRBV9 and TRBJ2-3, is as follows: DSGVTQTPKHLITATGQRVTLRCSPRSGDLSVYWYQQSLDQGLQFLIQYYNGEERAKGNILERFSAQQFPDLHSELNLSSLELGDSALYFCASSLGTSGSTRTDTQYFGPGTRLTVL.

This clone was picked up a small number of times. The gene calls are TRBV28 and TRBJ2-7, with TRBD2 matching 11 bases. This CDR3 comprises 13 residues. Germline lookup yields CDR1 MDHEN and CDR2 SYDVKM. V lost 8 bases, J lost 4 bases, and 4 bases stayed unmatched. The chain's CDR3 is CASGGLAEYEQYF. The DNA of the CDR3 is TGTGCCAGCGGGGGACTAGCGGAATACGAGCAGTACTTC.

This chain uses TRBV7-9 with TRBJ2-3, with 15 bases fitting TRBD2. The CDR3 runs to 17 residues. Germline CDR1 reads SEHNR; CDR2 reads FQNEAQ (reference sequence). V shed 5 bases and J 3 bases; nucleotides not matched to a gene: 6. The CDR3 bases are TGTGCCAGCAGCACCGGGACTAGCGGGAGGAGGACAGATACGCAGTATTTT. As protein: CASSTGTSGRRTDTQYF.

The chain is built from TRBV10-3 and TRBJ1-2, with TRBD1 identical over 9 bases. V shed 8 bases, J shed 2 bases, and the junction held 6 bases outside the gene matches. Germline V CDR1 and CDR2: ENHRY, SYGVKD. CDR3 length: 14 amino acids. The CDR3 DNA sequence: TGTGCCATCGGAATTGGGACAGGGAACTATGGCTACACCTTC. Its translation is CAIGIGTGNYGYTF.

Notes on this clone: The junction departs from the called germline gene at one end, perhaps through a read error. The V and J genes are TRBV4-1 and TRBJ1-2; unclear D gene. The CDR3 runs 11 residues. CDR1 is MGHRA, CDR2 YSYEKL, per germline. DNA of the CDR3: TGCACCAGCAGCCGCGCGGGAGGCTACACCTTC. Its translation: CTSSRAGGYTF.

This sequence joins TRBV12-5 and TRBJ2-2; TRBD2 matches 7 bases. CDR3 length: 16 residues. Germline-derived CDR1 and CDR2 are LGHNT and FRNRAP. Trimming took 3 bases from V and 4 from J; bases not matched to a gene: 8. The CDR3 DNA follows: TGTGCTAGTGGTTTTAATGGGGGGGGAAGCACCGGGGAGCTGTTTTTT. Translation gives CASGFNGGGSTGELFF.

The chain combines TRBV7-3 with TRBJ2-7, with 7 bases identical to TRBD1. Trimming cost V 5 bases and J 9 bases; bases outside gene matches: 10. CDR3 size: 13 residues. Germline V gene data show CDR1 as SGHTA and CDR2 as FQGTGA. The CDR3 DNA reads TGTGCCAGCAGCCGCCTCGGACAGGATCCGCAGTACTTC. Amino acids: CASSRLGQDPQYF.

The chain couples TRBV5-1 to TRBJ2-2; 10 positions match TRBD2. The CDR3 covers 15 residues. V lost 2 bases to trimming and J lost 4 bases; unmatched junction nucleotides: 2. From germline, CDR1 is SGHRS and CDR2 YFSETQ. CDR3 DNA: TGCGCCAGCAGCTTAGCGGGAGGGGGCACCGGGGAGCTGTTTTTT. It translates to CASSLAGGGTGELFF.

The chain couples TRBV6-1 to TRBJ2-4, with D possibly TRBD2 on 6 matching bases. The CDR3 is 11 residues long. Trimming shortened V by 6 bases and J by 9 bases, and 9 bases separated the two germline ends. CDR1 is MNHNS and CDR2 is SASEGT in the germline V gene. In DNA, the CDR3 is TGTGCCAGCAGCCAGGGAGGCATTCAGTACTTC. Its translation is CASSQGGIQYF.

The rearrangement links TRBV9 to TRBJ2-3, with 11 bases matching TRBD2. The CDR3 is made up of 15 amino acids. Germline CDR1 is SGDLS and CDR2 is YYNGEE. V shed 1 base, J shed 6 bases, and the junction held 4 bases outside the gene matches. The CDR3 sequence: CASSVLAGGADTQYF. The CDR3 DNA sequence: TGTGCCAGCAGCGTACTAGCGGGAGGAGCGGATACGCAGTATTTT.

In this sample, this clone turned up a few times. CDR3 sequence: CASSLLAGLTDTQYF. In nucleotides, the CDR3 is TGTGCCAGCAGCTTACTAGCGGGACTCACAGATACGCAGTATTTT. This chain joins TRBV7-2 and TRBJ2-3; 9 nucleotides agree with TRBD2. The CDR3 covers 15 residues. The junction had 2 bases not matched to a gene; V was cut back by 2 bases and J by 2 bases. The germline CDR1 and CDR2 sequences are SGHTA and FQGNSA.

The DNA of the CDR3 is TGCAGCGTTGAGGGCAGGGACTATGGCTACACCTTC. It specifies CSVEGRDYGYTF. This chain uses TRBV29-1 with TRBJ1-2; the D gene is possibly TRBD1 (5 bases). The ends were cut back, 3 bases at V and 3 bases at J, with 8 bases in the middle. The germline V gene encodes CDR1 SQVTM and CDR2 ANQGSEA. The CDR3 runs to 12 residues.

The chain joins TRBV6-6 to TRBJ2-1; maybe TRBD2 (6 bases). From germline, CDR1 is MNHNY and CDR2 SVGAGI (reference sequence). The CDR3 is 15 residues long. V was trimmed by 2 bases and J by 5 bases, leaving 13 bases between them. CDR3 DNA sequence: TGTGCCAGCAGTTACGGAGGGAGGCGGGACAATGAGCAGTTCTTC. Translation: CASSYGGRRDNEQFF.

The chain uses TRBV12-5 and TRBJ2-3, with D tentatively TRBD2 (5 bases). The CDR3 covers 11 residues. Trimming cost V 5 bases and J 6 bases, with 6 bases left between them. Germline CDR1 is LGHNT and CDR2 is FRNRAP. The CDR3 reads CASGREDTQYF. CDR3 DNA sequence: TGTGCTAGTGGTAGGGAGGATACGCAGTATTTT.

The chain is built from TRBV28 and TRBJ2-7, with TRBD1 identical over 9 bases. With V trimmed by 0 bases and J by 5 bases, 5 bases remained unmatched. CDR1 MDHEN and CDR2 SYDVKM come from the germline V gene. This CDR3 is 15 amino acids long. CDR3 DNA sequence: TGTGCCAGCAGTTTATGGACAGGGGGTCGAAACGAGCAGTACTTC. Residues: CASSLWTGGRNEQYF.